These 20 T cell receptor beta chains were sequenced from one sample in a study of chemoradiotherapy in HPV16-positive cancers. Profiled with immunoSEQ multiplex PCR; TCRdb holds only in-frame clones, not every one. The sample holds 6,700 or so clones, around 91% seen once. The sample consisted of tumor tissue, taken from a patient who underwent chemoradiotherapy. Receptor source: a human donor with HPV-associated anogenital cancer.

The rearrangement links TRBV6-5 to TRBJ2-7; D not certain. In germline, CDR1 is MNHEY, CDR2 SVGAGI. CDR3 size: 14 residues. The ends were cut back, 0 bases at V and 0 bases at J, with 6 bases in the middle. The CDR3 DNA is TGTGCCAGCAGTTACTCGGCAGCCTCCTACGAGCAGTACTTC. Protein product: CASSYSAASYEQYF.

The rearrangement joins TRBV7-8 to TRBJ2-1; D unresolved. The CDR3 sequence is 13 residues long. Trimming stripped 5 bases from V and 8 bases from J, with 13 bases between. Germline assignment: CDR1 SGHVS and CDR2 FQNEAQ. Here the CDR3 DNA reads TGTGCCAGCAGCCCCTCTGCAACCGATGAGCAGTTCTTC. It is translated as CASSPSATDEQFF.

V usage is TRBV28 and J usage is TRBJ1-3; no firm D call. V lost 2 bases and J lost 0, with 8 bases in between. The CDR3 consists of 15 residues. CDR1 and CDR2 from the germline V gene are MDHEN and SYDVKM. The chain's CDR3 is CASSLQATSGNTIYF. The DNA for the CDR3 is TGTGCCAGCAGTTTACAGGCCACCTCTGGAAACACCATATATTTT.

This rearrangement joins TRBV6-5 to TRBJ2-7; possibly TRBD1 for D (5 bases). Germline V gene lookup returns CDR1 MNHEY and CDR2 SVGAGI. The CDR3 has 14 amino acids. V lost 0 bases, J lost 4 bases, and 10 bases lay in between. CDR3: CASSYSFRQYEQYF. The CDR3 bases are TGTGCCAGCAGTTACTCCTTCAGACAGTACGAGCAGTACTTC.

The gene calls are TRBV6-6 and TRBJ2-5; 8 bases line up with TRBD2. Trimming removed 2 bases from V and 5 bases from J; junction bases left unmatched: 7. This CDR3 is built from 15 residues. Germline V gene sequence: CDR1 MNHNY, CDR2 SVGAGI (reference sequence). The CDR3 region has the DNA TGTGCCAGCAGTTACCGGGGACTAGTTGGTGAGACCCAGTACTTC. It translates to CASSYRGLVGETQYF.

The V call is TRBV9, the J call TRBJ2-2; D gene unclear. The V gene lost 0 bases and the J gene lost 3 bases, with 9 bases spanning the gap. Germline V lookup: CDR1 SGDLS, CDR2 YYNGEE. The CDR3 extends over 15 amino acids. CDR3 region: CASSVVGSHTGELFF. In DNA form, the CDR3 reads TGTGCCAGCAGCGTAGTGGGATCCCACACCGGGGAGCTGTTTTTT.

The rearrangement links TRBV6-6 to TRBJ1-1, with a possible D match to TRBD1 (5 bases). Trimming removed 4 bases at V and 4 bases at J, with 10 bases between. Germline V CDR1 and CDR2: MNHNY, SVGAGI (reference sequence). There are 13 residues in the CDR3. Here the CDR3 reads CASSSVGGTEAFF. CDR3 coding DNA: TGTGCCAGCAGTTCCGTCGGGGGCACTGAAGCTTTCTTT.

The chain joins TRBV5-4 to TRBJ2-5; possibly TRBD2 for D (5 bases). From germline, CDR1 is SGHNT and CDR2 YYREEE (reference sequence). The germline V and J ends were trimmed by 0 bases and 2 bases, with 8 bases remaining between them. This CDR3 contains 14 residues. CDR3 loop: CASSLAGKQETQYF. The CDR3 DNA is TGTGCCAGCAGCTTGGCCGGGAAACAAGAGACCCAGTACTTC.

As DNA, the CDR3 is TGTGCCTGGACTGGTATCACGCCGATGGAGCAGTTCTTC. It translates to CAWTGITPMEQFF. The chain combines TRBV30 with TRBJ2-1; D uncertain. The CDR3 covers 13 residues. CDR1 and CDR2 from the germline V gene are GTSNPN and SVGIG (reference sequence). Trimming removed 4 bases at V and 10 bases at J, with 17 bases between.

The rearrangement joins TRBV7-3 to TRBJ2-7; D may be TRBD1 or TRBD2 (5 bases each). CDR3 length: 16 amino acids. Per the germline V gene, CDR1 is SGHTA and CDR2 is FQGTGA. Deletions cut 5 bases from V and 6 bases from J, with 23 bases between. The CDR3 is CASSALVGPDSREQYF. The CDR3 DNA is TGTGCCAGCAGCGCCCTCGTGGGACCGGACTCCCGCGAGCAGTACTTC.

The chain has TRBV7-3 and TRBJ2-1; 10 positions agree with TRBD2. The germline CDR1 and CDR2 sequences are SGHTA and FQGTGA. The CDR3 has 15 amino acids. V was pared by 2 bases and J by 5 bases, with 3 bases of the junction left unmatched. In nucleotides, the CDR3 is TGTGCCAGCAGCTTAGGGACTAGCGAGAACAATGAGCAGTTCTTC. The encoded protein is CASSLGTSENNEQFF.

The chain links TRBV14 to TRBJ1-2; 7 bases fit TRBD1. The CDR3 consists of 14 residues. Looked up from germline, CDR1 is SGHDN and CDR2 is FVKESK. The ends lost 1 base at V and 7 bases at J; junction bases unmatched: 6. The CDR3 reads CASSQVTGSVGYTF. DNA for the CDR3: TGTGCCAGCAGCCAAGTGACAGGGTCGGTTGGCTACACCTTC. Supplemented by reference TRBV14 and TRBJ1-2, the full variable domain reads EAGVTQFPSHSVIEKGQTVTLRCDPISGHDNLYWYRRVMGKEIKFLLHFVKESKQDESGMPNNRFLAERTGGTYSTLKVQPAELEDSGVYFCASSQVTGSVGYTFGSGTRLTVV.

The genes are TRBV23-1 and TRBJ2-5; D is uncertain. TRBV23-1 is an ORF, with its function uncertain. V was cut by 3 bases and J by 1 base, with 9 bases left in between. This CDR3 has 14 amino acids. The CDR3 sequence: CASSHHKVQETQYF. The CDR3 nucleotides read TGCGCCAGCAGTCACCATAAGGTCCAAGAGACCCAGTACTTC.

This sequence joins TRBV25-1 and TRBJ2-1; tentative D call: TRBD1 (5 bases). Germline V gene lookup returns CDR1 MGHDK and CDR2 SYGVNS. This CDR3 contains 15 residues. The V end lost 4 bases, the J end lost 3 bases, and 13 bases lay between the germline ends. The CDR3 nucleotides read TGTGCCAGCAGTGCGCAGGGTACTGGCTACAATGAGCAGTTCTTC. Encoded protein: CASSAQGTGYNEQFF.

The chain employs TRBV7-9 and TRBJ1-5, with 7 nucleotides matching TRBD1. J was trimmed by 6 bases and V by 5 bases; bases with no gene match: 4. Germline V gene data show CDR1 as SEHNR and CDR2 as FQNEAQ (reference sequence). The CDR3 loop spans 13 amino acids. CDR3 bases: TGTGCCAGCAGCGAACAGGGGTTTCAGCCCCAGCATTTT. This gives the protein CASSEQGFQPQHF.

The chain recombines TRBV30 with TRBJ2-6; TRBD1 is a possible D gene (5 bases). Trimming took 4 bases from V and 2 from J, leaving 12 bases between them. Germline lookup yields CDR1 GTSNPN and CDR2 SVGIG (reference sequence). CDR3 length equals 15 residues. Here the CDR3 reads CAWTRQSTGANVLTF. In DNA form, the CDR3 reads TGTGCCTGGACCCGACAGAGTACTGGGGCCAACGTCCTGACTTTC.

The J gene is TRBJ2-1, the V gene TRBV9; 10 bases line up with TRBD2. The CDR3 contains 15 residues. CDR1 SGDLS and CDR2 YYNGEE come from the germline V gene. V lost 4 bases to trimming and J lost 5 bases; unmatched junction nucleotides: 6. CDR3 sequence: CASSPSGLANNEQFF. The CDR3 bases are TGTGCCAGCAGCCCTTCGGGACTAGCGAACAATGAGCAGTTCTTC.

The chain joins TRBV14 to TRBJ2-3, with D uncertain. The V gene's germline CDR1 is SGHDN and CDR2 FVKESK. The V end was cut by 1 base, the J end by 11 bases, with 4 bases between. The CDR3 is 10 amino acids. CDR3 sequence (DNA): TGTGCCAGCAGCCAAGGAAAGCAGTATTTT. Residues: CASSQGKQYF.

J is TRBJ2-7 and V is TRBV19; 7 bases align to TRBD1. Germline CDR1 LNHDA, CDR2 SQIVND (reference sequence). J was trimmed by 6 bases and V by 5 bases; bases with no gene match: 13. The CDR3 loop spans 15 amino acids. CDR3 sequence: CASSVPGQYLSEQYF. The CDR3 region has the DNA TGTGCCAGTAGTGTACCGGGACAGTATTTGTCCGAGCAGTACTTC.

For the CDR3, the DNA is TGTGCCAGCAGTATAAAGGTTGATCAGCCCCAGCATTTT. As protein: CASSIKVDQPQHF. The chain recombines TRBV27 with TRBJ1-5, with D unclear. The CDR3 has 13 residues. Germline CDR1 MNHEY, CDR2 SMNVEV (reference sequence). Deletions cut 5 bases from V and 5 bases from J, with 10 bases between.